This entry lists 16 T cell receptor beta chains sequenced from one sample in a study of technical replicates of blood from a few donors (TCRdb year 2017). Libraries were made using the immunoSEQ multiplex PCR assay. The table was pulled from immuneACCESS by TCRdb, which kept in-frame rearrangements only. Such tables lose some clones; where checked, under half of the loss comes from unresolved V genes, and the rest has no known cause. In all, the sample holds 65,000 to 95,000 clones, and 98% of those were seen once. Roughly 0.16% of the sample is held by the ten biggest clonotypes. The sequencing sample was made of T cells isolated from PBMCs. Receptors originate from a human donor in good health.

This rearrangement joins TRBV6-5 to TRBJ2-2, with 12 positions matching TRBD2. Germline assignment: CDR1 MNHEY and CDR2 SVGAGI. J lost 5 bases, V lost 0 bases, and 1 base had no gene match. This CDR3 is built from 16 residues. The CDR3 region is CASSYSTSGRTGELFF. The CDR3 bases are TGTGCCAGCAGTTACTCCACTAGCGGGAGGACCGGGGAGCTGTTTTTT.

The rearrangement links TRBV28 to TRBJ1-2, with 9 bases identical to TRBD1. There are 16 residues in the CDR3. From germline, CDR1 is MDHEN and CDR2 SYDVKM. The V and J ends lost 5 bases and 4 bases, in that order; junction bases with no gene match: 11. The CDR3 DNA reads TGTGCCAGCAGTGGACTTACAGGGGGCGCGGGCTATGGCTACACCTTC. Translation gives CASSGLTGGAGYGYTF.

The chain is built from TRBV5-1 and TRBJ2-1, with D unclear. CDR1 and CDR2 from the germline V gene are SGHRS and YFSETQ. CDR3 length: 16 residues. Trimming took 3 bases from V and 0 from J, leaving 13 bases between them. CDR3 nucleotide sequence: TGCGCCAGCAGCTACCCCCCCACGCGCTCCTACAATGAGCAGTTCTTC. The encoded protein is CASSYPPTRSYNEQFF.

CDR3 sequence: CASSDRGVVATNEKLFF. For the CDR3, the DNA is TGTGCCAGCAGTGATCGGGGGGTAGTTGCAACTAATGAAAAACTGTTTTTT. J is TRBJ1-4 and V is TRBV2; D may be TRBD1 (5 bases). Looked up from germline, CDR1 is SNHLY and CDR2 is FYNNEI. The CDR3 loop spans 17 amino acids. Trimming removed 3 bases from V and 0 bases from J, with 14 bases in between.

The chain has TRBV2 and TRBJ2-7, with 9 bases matching TRBD1. The germline gives CDR1 SNHLY, CDR2 FYNNEI. J was trimmed by 4 bases and V by 5 bases; bases with no gene match: 6. The CDR3 extends over 14 amino acids. The CDR3 region has the DNA TGTGCCAGCAGTCGCCTGGGGACAGGGTACGAGCAGTACTTC. This gives the protein CASSRLGTGYEQYF.

The chain recombines TRBV28 with TRBJ1-2; possible D gene TRBD1, 6 bases. The CDR3 loop spans 14 amino acids. The germline CDR1 and CDR2 sequences are MDHEN and SYDVKM. V dropped 5 bases and J dropped 5 bases, with 15 bases sitting between them. The CDR3: CASSHHSGTYGYTF. CDR3 nucleotide sequence: TGTGCCAGCAGTCATCATTCAGGGACATATGGCTACACCTTC.

The CDR3 loop reads CASSPTGAYGYTF. In DNA, the CDR3 is TGTGCCAGCAGTCCTACAGGGGCGTATGGCTACACCTTC. The J gene is TRBJ1-2, the V gene TRBV11-2, with 7 positions matching TRBD1. The CDR3 consists of 13 residues. CDR1 is SGHAT and CDR2 is FQNNGV in the germline V gene. Losses at the gene ends were 6 bases for V and 5 bases for J; bases not matched to a gene: 6.

This chain links TRBV5-6 with TRBJ2-7; 9 nucleotides line up with TRBD2. V lost 4 bases to trimming and J lost 0 bases; unmatched junction nucleotides: 11. Germline assignment: CDR1 SGHDT and CDR2 YYEEEE. The length of the CDR3 is 17 residues. CDR3 DNA: TGTGCCAGCAGCCTATCGGGACTAGCCGAAAGCTCCTACGAGCAGTACTTC. Protein sequence: CASSLSGLAESSYEQYF.

The sample holds one count of this clone. V usage is TRBV6-1 and J usage is TRBJ2-1; TRBD2 matches 7 bases. The CDR3 is 14 residues long. V dropped 6 bases and J dropped 9; count of bases not matched to a gene: 11. Germline CDR1 reads MNHNS; CDR2 reads SASEGT. CDR3 residues: CASREPGGLSEQFF. CDR3 coding DNA: TGTGCCAGCAGGGAACCTGGGGGACTAAGTGAGCAGTTCTTC.

This chain joins TRBV11-2 and TRBJ2-2; TRBD2 aligns across 9 bases. The CDR3 spans 13 residues. The germline CDR1 and CDR2 sequences are SGHAT and FQNNGV. V lost 5 bases, J lost 8 bases, and 3 bases stayed unmatched. The CDR3: CASSLSGRGELFF. The CDR3 DNA sequence: TGTGCCAGCAGCCTTAGCGGGAGAGGGGAGCTGTTTTTT.

This chain uses TRBV28 with TRBJ1-2; D is uncertain. The CDR3 is 13 amino acids. V was cut by 3 bases and J by 4 bases, with 9 bases left in between. CDR1 and CDR2 (germline): MDHEN, SYDVKM. CDR3 sequence: CASSFNEIYGYTF. CDR3 in DNA: TGTGCCAGCAGTTTTAACGAGATCTATGGCTACACCTTC.

This chain joins TRBV11-2 and TRBJ2-1; 8 bases match TRBD2. There are 16 residues in the CDR3. Germline-derived CDR1 and CDR2 are SGHAT and FQNNGV. V shed 3 bases, J shed 4 bases, and the junction held 8 bases outside the gene matches. The CDR3 protein is CASSLYLAGGYNEQFF. The CDR3 nucleotides read TGTGCCAGCAGCTTGTATCTTGCGGGGGGATACAATGAGCAGTTCTTC.

The chain employs TRBV7-9 and TRBJ2-5, with D maybe TRBD1 (6 bases). In germline, CDR1 is SEHNR, CDR2 FQNEAQ (reference sequence). Trimming left V 0 bases short and J 2 bases short, with 10 bases between. The CDR3 consists of 15 residues. CDR3 coding DNA: TGTGCCAGCAGCTTAGCGGGGGCTTTTCAAGAGACCCAGTACTTC. It is translated as CASSLAGAFQETQYF. Combining the CDR3 with reference TRBV7-9 and TRBJ2-5 gives the whole variable domain DTGVSQNPRHKITKRGQNVTFRCDPISEHNRLYWYRQTLGQGPEFLTYFQNEAQLEKSRLLSDRFSAERPKGSFSTLEIQRTEQGDSAMYLCASSLAGAFQETQYFGPGTRLLVL.

This rearrangement joins TRBV5-1 to TRBJ1-1, with D perhaps TRBD1 (5 bases). Trimming left V 6 bases short and J 1 base short, with 13 bases between. Germline lookup yields CDR1 SGHRS and CDR2 YFSETQ. CDR3 length: 14 amino acids. The CDR3 sequence is CASTRGGGNTEAFF. DNA for the CDR3: TGCGCCAGCACCCGGGGCGGGGGGAACACTGAAGCTTTCTTT.

This chain links TRBV5-1 with TRBJ2-1; 7 positions match TRBD2. With 4 bases clipped from V and 6 bases from J, the junction kept 10 bases outside the gene matches. The CDR3 contains 15 residues. Germline V gene data show CDR1 as SGHRS and CDR2 as YFSETQ. As DNA, the CDR3 is TGCGCCAGCAGCCCGTCGGGGGAGGGCCTCAATGAGCAGTTCTTC. Its translation is CASSPSGEGLNEQFF.

The chain combines TRBV28 with TRBJ2-4; 7 bases are a match to TRBD2. V trimming: 7 bases; J trimming: 9 bases; junction bases outside the gene matches: 9. Germline CDR1 is MDHEN and CDR2 is SYDVKM. CDR3 length: 13 residues. CDR3 bases: TGTGCCAGCACCATGGCGGGGGACCCCATTCAGTACTTC. This gives the protein CASTMAGDPIQYF.